This T cell receptor beta chain emerged from a study of tumor-infiltrating lymphocytes in primary liver carcinoma. Study information: The number of productive TCRbeta reads per sample ranged from roughly 3.65 to 7.13 million and was similar across tissue types. Study outcomes and limitations: Tumor top-250-clone fractions significantly exceeded those of blood (p = 0.039). Relative to tumor region pairs, the tumor-adjacent and tumor-blood pairs showed overlap that was lower.

A constant-region primer primed TCR beta cDNA synthesis from about 530 ng of total RNA. Investigators got TCR beta libraries out of three nested multiplex PCR rounds, done with slightly modified ARM-PCR. The opening two PCR rounds, nine to eleven cycles each, paired TRBV1-TRBV30 forward primers with a C-beta reverse primer. TCRdb re-called the multiplex PCR reads with MiXCR, one entry per CDR3 protein. The sample carries under 200,000 distinct CDR3 sequences, about 65% recorded once. Unsorted whole blood supplied the blood RNA, and germline DNA was isolated too. With respect to this clonotype: Its antigen is as yet unknown. A clone one base away is much larger, so this may be a read error.

Per the germline V gene, CDR1 is MNHEY and CDR2 is SVGAGI. This CDR3 contains 15 residues. The sample taken for sequencing was peripheral blood. The chain employs TRBV6-5 and TRBJ2-3; D is possibly TRBD2 (6 bases). The sequence came from a woman between 55 and 75 years old with primary liver carcinoma and hepatitis B virus infection. CDR3 region: CVSSPGTLFTDTQYF. The CDR3, as DNA: TGTGTCAGCAGCCCTGGGACTCTGTTCACAGATACGCAGTATTTT.